What follows are 32 T cell receptor beta chains derived from one specimen sequenced in a study of metastatic and nonmetastatic thyroid tumors. Patients underwent thyroid surgery, and none had received any treatment before it. TCRdb re-called clones from the PCR reads using MiXCR. Here the sample spans tens of thousands of clones, under 15% being singletons. The sequencing sample was made of blood. Receptors originate from a female donor with papillary thyroid cancer or a benign thyroid nodule (not recorded which). Some clones in this sample may be carry-over from other donors' samples.

This clone was seen at least ten times. This chain connects TRBV7-8 to TRBJ2-3, with D possibly being TRBD2 (5 bases). The V end lost 3 bases, the J end lost 6 bases, and 10 bases lay between the germline ends. From germline, CDR1 is SGHVS and CDR2 FQNEAQ. The CDR3 has 13 amino acids. DNA for the CDR3: TGTGCCAGCAGCTTGAGCCGCGGGGATACGCAGTATTTT. Encoded protein: CASSLSRGDTQYF.

This clone is medium-sized (0.01 to 0.1%) by share. J is TRBJ2-2 and V is TRBV6-1; 7 nucleotides line up with TRBD2. Looked up from germline, CDR1 is MNHNS and CDR2 is SASEGT. This CDR3 contains 14 residues. After removal of 3 bases from V and 7 bases from J, the junction contained 5 bases not matched to a gene. Here the CDR3 reads CASSEGGWNGELFF. DNA for the CDR3: TGTGCCAGCAGTGAGGGAGGGTGGAACGGGGAGCTGTTTTTT.

This clone was seen repeatedly, ten times or more. The chain recombines TRBV9 with TRBJ1-1, with D possibly TRBD1 on 6 matching bases. The CDR3 consists of 13 residues. Germline loops: CDR1 SGDLS, CDR2 YYNGEE. The V and J ends lost 3 bases and 5 bases respectively, with 11 bases between them. The CDR3 protein is CASSEGGRTEAFF. Here the CDR3 DNA reads TGTGCCAGCAGCGAGGGGGGGAGGACTGAAGCTTTCTTT.

This chain uses TRBV30 with TRBJ1-2; 11 bases align to TRBD1. CDR3 size: 14 residues. Trimming took 3 bases from V and 8 from J; bases not matched to a gene: 8. From germline, CDR1 is GTSNPN and CDR2 SVGIG (reference sequence). Written as DNA, the CDR3 is TGTGCCTGGAGGAGGGACAGGGGGTTTGGAGGCTACACCTTC. Its protein product is CAWRRDRGFGGYTF.

This clone was detected ten times or more. The J gene is TRBJ2-1, the V gene TRBV24-1, with TRBD2 matching 7 bases. In germline, CDR1 is KGHDR, CDR2 SFDVKD. The CDR3 is 15 amino acids. With V trimmed by 1 base and J by 6 bases, 5 bases remained unmatched. The CDR3 DNA reads TGTGCCACCAGTGATTTAGGCGGGAGTGGCAATGAGCAGTTCTTC. Its protein is CATSDLGGSGNEQFF.

This clone came up many times. This rearrangement joins TRBV11-2 to TRBJ2-7; TRBD1 matches 12 bases. Germline V gene sequence: CDR1 SGHAT, CDR2 FQNNGV. The V segment lost 6 bases and the J segment 6 bases; nucleotides outside the gene matches: 6. The CDR3 sequence is 14 residues long. Here the CDR3 reads CASSPGTGGLEQYF. CDR3 nucleotides: TGTGCCAGCAGTCCCGGGACAGGGGGCCTCGAGCAGTACTTC.

The sample holds a few counts of this clone. Just one base apart from a much larger clone, this may be a read error. The chain couples TRBV7-9 to TRBJ2-5; the D gene is possibly TRBD1 (6 bases). The CDR3 is 14 amino acids. Per the germline V gene, CDR1 is SEHNR and CDR2 is FQNEAQ (reference sequence). Deletions cut 5 bases from V and 2 bases from J, with 12 bases between. CDR3 protein: CASSRGTIQETQYF. The CDR3 nucleotides read TGTGCCAGCAGCCGTGGGACAATACAAGAGACCCAGTACTTC. Full variable domain (missing parts from reference TRBV7-9 and TRBJ2-5): DTGVSQNPRHKITKRGQNVTFRCDPISEHNRLYWYRQTLGQGPEFLTYFQNEAQLEKSRLLSDRFSAERPKGSFSTLEIQRTEQGDSAMYLCASSRGTIQETQYFGPGTRLLVL.

This clone has a count of ten or more. CDR3 sequence (DNA): TGTGCCAGCAGCCCAATGGCAGCCCGTGCCGGAAACACCATATATTTT. This codes for CASSPMAARAGNTIYF. The rearrangement uses TRBV11-1 and TRBJ1-3; D ambiguous. The germline V gene encodes CDR1 SGHAT and CDR2 FQDESV (reference sequence). The CDR3 has 16 amino acids. Trimming removed 5 bases from V and 4 bases from J, with 18 bases in between. The full variable domain, completed using reference TRBV11-1 and TRBJ1-3, is EAEVAQSPRYKITEKSQAVAFWCDPISGHATLYWYRQILGQGPELLVQFQDESVVDDSQLPKDRFSAERLKGVDSTLKIQPAELGDSAMYLCASSPMAARAGNTIYFGEGSWLTVV.

This clone was seen many times. This CDR3 is also generated by other DNA sequences in the sample. CDR3 residues: CASSPRAGAGHSYNEQFF. The CDR3 nucleotides read TGTGCCAGCAGTCCAAGGGCTGGCGCGGGCCACTCCTACAATGAGCAGTTCTTC. The genes are TRBV11-1 and TRBJ2-1; TRBD2 might be the D (5 bases). Germline values: CDR1 SGHAT, CDR2 FQDESV (reference sequence). The CDR3 is 18 amino acids. V was clipped by 6 bases and J by 0 bases, with 21 bases between them.

This clone was detected a few times. This sequence joins TRBV6-2 or TRBV6-3 and TRBJ2-7; D possibly corresponds to TRBD2 (6 bases). This CDR3 contains 13 residues. Trimming cost V 4 bases and J 3 bases, with 10 bases left between them. Germline V gene sequence: CDR1 MNHEY, CDR2 SVGEGT. DNA for the CDR3: TGTGCCAGCAGTTCGGGACTTATCTACGAGCAGTACTTC. It specifies CASSSGLIYEQYF.

This chain connects TRBV12-3 or TRBV12-4 to TRBJ2-5; possible D gene TRBD1, 6 bases. The CDR3 is made up of 11 amino acids. Trimming took 7 bases from V and 7 from J, leaving 10 bases between them. DNA for the CDR3: TGTGCCAGCAAACTAGGGGGGACCCAGTACTTC. It encodes CASKLGGTQYF.

This clone was recorded at least ten times. The chain uses TRBV2 and TRBJ2-3; TRBD2 might be the D (5 bases). The V gene lost 8 bases and the J gene lost 7 bases, with 10 bases spanning the gap. Germline CDR1 is SNHLY and CDR2 is FYNNEI. The CDR3 length is 11 residues. The CDR3 here is CASPDGNTQYF. The CDR3 coding sequence is TGTGCCAGCCCTGACGGGAATACGCAGTATTTT. Filled out from reference TRBV2 and TRBJ2-3, the complete variable domain reads EPEVTQTPSHQVTQMGQEVILRCVPISNHLYFYWYRQILGQKVEFLVSFYNNEISEKSEIFDDQFSVERPDGSNFTLKIRSTKLEDSAMYFCASPDGNTQYFGPGTRLTVL.

This clone was counted at least ten times. The chain is built from TRBV4-2 and TRBJ2-7; 7 bases align to TRBD2. CDR3 size: 15 residues. J gave up 0 bases and V 4 bases, and 6 bases lay outside the gene matches. Per germline, CDR1 LGHNA and CDR2 YNFKEQ. This CDR3 is CASSPTSESSYEQYF. The CDR3, as DNA: TGTGCCAGCAGCCCTACTAGCGAGAGCTCCTACGAGCAGTACTTC.

This clone appeared many times. This rearrangement joins TRBV7-6 to TRBJ1-5, with TRBD1 identical over 10 bases. The germline CDR1 and CDR2 sequences are SGHVS and FNYEAQ. The CDR3 sequence is 16 residues long. V lost 0 bases and J lost 4; bases outside the gene matches: 3. As DNA, the CDR3 is TGTGCCAGCAGCTTAGCCCCGGGACAGGGGAATCAGCCCCAGCATTTT. It yields the protein CASSLAPGQGNQPQHF. The full variable domain, its missing parts supplied by reference TRBV7-6 and TRBJ1-5, is GAGVSQSPRYKVTKRGQDVALRCDPISGHVSLYWYRQALGQGPEFLTYFNYEAQQDKSGLPNDRFSAERPEGSISTLTIQRTEQRDSAMYRCASSLAPGQGNQPQHFGDGTRLSIL.

The V and J genes are TRBV20-1 and TRBJ2-7; the D gene is possibly TRBD2 (6 bases). Trimming cost V 3 bases and J 0 bases, with 15 bases left between them. Germline CDR1 is DFQATT and CDR2 is SNEGSKA (reference sequence). The CDR3 contains 15 residues. CDR3 sequence (DNA): TGCAGTGCTAGCGGGAGCGAAAATTTCTCCTACGAGCAGTACTTC. This sequence encodes CSASGSENFSYEQYF.

At least ten counts were recorded for this clone. This sequence joins TRBV20-1 and TRBJ2-1; 11 nucleotides line up with TRBD2. Trimming took 0 bases from V and 7 from J; bases not matched to a gene: 8. This CDR3 spans 16 amino acids. CDR1 and CDR2 (germline): DFQATT, SNEGSKA (reference sequence). CDR3 sequence (DNA): TGCAGTGCTAGAGAAGGGACTAGCGGAAGGGGGAATGAGCAGTTCTTC. It encodes CSAREGTSGRGNEQFF.

This chain uses TRBV20-1 with TRBJ2-1; TRBD1 aligns across 8 bases. CDR3 length: 14 amino acids. With V trimmed by 6 bases and J by 4 bases, 8 bases remained unmatched. Germline-derived CDR1 and CDR2 are DFQATT and SNEGSKA (reference sequence). The CDR3 is CSATAGQDYNEQFF. CDR3 nucleotides: TGCAGTGCCACGGCGGGACAGGATTACAATGAGCAGTTCTTC.

V gene TRBV20-1 combines with J gene TRBJ2-7; unclear D gene. This CDR3 is built from 13 residues. The germline V gene encodes CDR1 DFQATT and CDR2 SNEGSKA (reference sequence). V was trimmed by 0 bases and J by 3 bases, leaving 9 bases between them. The CDR3: CSAREAADYEQYF. In DNA form, the CDR3 reads TGCAGTGCTAGAGAAGCAGCTGACTACGAGCAGTACTTC.

This clone ranks as medium-sized. The chain carries TRBV28 and TRBJ2-7; D is possibly TRBD1 or TRBD2 (5 bases each). Trimming removed 5 bases from V and 7 bases from J, with 21 bases in between. Germline CDR1 and CDR2: MDHEN and SYDVKM. This CDR3 comprises 15 residues. This chain's CDR3 is CASSRNRDGGGEQYF. CDR3 sequence (DNA): TGTGCCAGCAGTCGAAACCGGGACGGCGGCGGTGAGCAGTACTTC.

This clone was picked up a small number of times. The chain carries TRBV6-2 or TRBV6-3 and TRBJ1-2, with D hard to call. V was pared by 0 bases and J by 4 bases, with 12 bases between. From germline, CDR1 is MNHEY and CDR2 SVGEGT. This CDR3 has 15 amino acids. The CDR3 DNA reads TGTGCCAGCAGTTACTCATTCCTTTGGGGCTATGGCTACACCTTC. It codes for CASSYSFLWGYGYTF.

The chain combines TRBV11-2 with TRBJ2-2; D is undetermined. This CDR3 comprises 13 residues. The germline CDR1 and CDR2 sequences are SGHAT and FQNNGV. Trimming took off 1 base at V and 7 bases at J, with 7 bases between the two ends. CDR3 sequence (DNA): TGTGCCAGCAGCTTAGGTAGTCTCGGGGAGCTGTTTTTT. Amino acid sequence: CASSLGSLGELFF.

This clone was observed a few times. V and J are TRBV27 and TRBJ2-7; 11 bases agree with TRBD1. The germline gives CDR1 MNHEY, CDR2 SMNVEV (reference sequence). V shed 5 bases, J shed 4 bases, and the junction held 1 base outside the gene matches. The CDR3 contains 13 residues. CDR3 DNA sequence: TGTGCCAGCAGTGGGACAGGGGGATACGAGCAGTACTTC. The encoded protein is CASSGTGGYEQYF.

This clone was counted many times. The rearrangement uses TRBV29-1 and TRBJ2-7; either TRBD1 or TRBD2 may supply D (5 bases each). The V gene lost 4 bases and the J gene lost 3 bases, with 7 bases spanning the gap. Germline CDR1 and CDR2: SQVTM and ANQGSEA. This CDR3 comprises 11 residues. The CDR3: CSVARGYEQYF. The CDR3 DNA sequence: TGCAGCGTTGCGAGGGGCTACGAGCAGTACTTC.

This clone was observed a few times. The chain recombines TRBV7-9 with TRBJ2-5; 9 nucleotides line up with TRBD2. J lost 4 bases, V lost 4 bases, and 4 bases had no gene match. This CDR3 region has 14 residues. Germline assignment: CDR1 SEHNR and CDR2 FQNEAQ (reference sequence). CDR3 DNA sequence: TGTGCCAGCAGCTCACGACTAGCGGCAGAGACCCAGTACTTC. It specifies CASSSRLAAETQYF.

By proportion, this clone is medium-sized (0.01 to 0.1%). The rearrangement joins TRBV4-1 to TRBJ2-7; 9 bases align to TRBD1. Trimming removed 0 bases from V and 3 bases from J; junction bases left unmatched: 6. CDR1 is MGHRA, CDR2 YSYEKL, per germline. This CDR3 contains 16 residues. CDR3 bases: TGCGCCAGCAGCCAAGATTGGGGACAGGGACTCTACGAGCAGTACTTC. Encoded protein: CASSQDWGQGLYEQYF.

This clone is medium-sized (0.01 to 0.1%) by share. The genes are TRBV3-1 and TRBJ1-2; TRBD1 might be the D (5 bases). CDR3 length: 17 amino acids. Trimming cost V 0 bases and J 0 bases, with 14 bases left between them. Germline CDR1 and CDR2: LGHDT and YNNKEL (reference sequence). The CDR3 loop reads CASSQDLGQGTNYGYTF. CDR3 in DNA: TGTGCCAGCAGCCAAGATCTCGGGCAGGGAACTAACTATGGCTACACCTTC.

This clone was detected many times. The chain links TRBV10-3 to TRBJ2-2; 9 bases are shared with TRBD2. This CDR3 spans 19 amino acids. Trimming took 0 bases from V and 6 from J; bases not matched to a gene: 14. The germline V gene has CDR1 ENHRY and CDR2 SYGVKD. The CDR3, as DNA: TGTGCCATCAGTGAGTCGATCGCGGCGGGAGGGCGGAGGGCCGGGGAGCTGTTTTTT. Residues: CAISESIAAGGRRAGELFF.

This clone was counted at least ten times. The rearrangement joins TRBV28 to TRBJ1-6, with TRBD1 identical over 9 bases. J lost 8 bases, V lost 5 bases, and 7 bases had no gene match. The CDR3 is made up of 15 amino acids. The germline V gene has CDR1 MDHEN and CDR2 SYDVKM. This CDR3 is CASSPIRTGDSPLHF. In DNA, the CDR3 is TGTGCCAGCAGTCCTATACGGACAGGGGATTCACCCCTCCACTTT.

By its share, this clone is medium-sized. J is TRBJ1-6 and V is TRBV19; D unclear. The CDR3 length is 13 residues. Germline V lookup: CDR1 LNHDA, CDR2 SQIVND (reference sequence). Trimming shortened V by 5 bases and J by 7 bases, and 9 bases separated the two germline ends. CDR3 DNA sequence: TGTGCCAGTAGTGCCCGGGAGAATTCACCCCTCCACTTT. The encoded protein is CASSARENSPLHF.

At least ten counts were recorded for this clone. Within the sample, other DNA sequences also encode this same CDR3. The chain links TRBV4-1 to TRBJ2-5; TRBD1 or TRBD2 may be the D gene (6 bases each). V lost 0 bases and J lost 7, with 12 bases in between. CDR3 length equals 14 residues. The germline V gene has CDR1 MGHRA and CDR2 YSYEKL. Here the CDR3 reads CASSQEPGAGTQYF. Written as DNA, the CDR3 is TGCGCCAGCAGCCAAGAACCGGGGGCTGGGACCCAGTACTTC.

This clone was recorded many times. The J gene is TRBJ2-7, the V gene TRBV18, with 7 bases lining up with TRBD1. Germline V gives CDR1 KGHSH, CDR2 LQKENI. V trimming: 0 bases; J trimming: 8 bases; junction bases outside the gene matches: 10. The CDR3 consists of 15 residues. This CDR3 reads CASSPPRGPLPQQYF. The CDR3 DNA is TGTGCCAGCTCACCACCTAGGGGGCCCCTTCCGCAGCAGTACTTC.

By share, this clone ranks as medium-sized. The rearrangement uses TRBV6-1 and TRBJ1-1; D not certain. The V gene's germline CDR1 is MNHNS and CDR2 SASEGT. There are 15 residues in the CDR3. Trimming pared 6 bases from V and 0 bases from J, leaving 14 bases between. The CDR3 region has the DNA TGTGCCAGCAGCCCCATCAGGATATTGAACACTGAAGCTTTCTTT. It is translated as CASSPIRILNTEAFF.